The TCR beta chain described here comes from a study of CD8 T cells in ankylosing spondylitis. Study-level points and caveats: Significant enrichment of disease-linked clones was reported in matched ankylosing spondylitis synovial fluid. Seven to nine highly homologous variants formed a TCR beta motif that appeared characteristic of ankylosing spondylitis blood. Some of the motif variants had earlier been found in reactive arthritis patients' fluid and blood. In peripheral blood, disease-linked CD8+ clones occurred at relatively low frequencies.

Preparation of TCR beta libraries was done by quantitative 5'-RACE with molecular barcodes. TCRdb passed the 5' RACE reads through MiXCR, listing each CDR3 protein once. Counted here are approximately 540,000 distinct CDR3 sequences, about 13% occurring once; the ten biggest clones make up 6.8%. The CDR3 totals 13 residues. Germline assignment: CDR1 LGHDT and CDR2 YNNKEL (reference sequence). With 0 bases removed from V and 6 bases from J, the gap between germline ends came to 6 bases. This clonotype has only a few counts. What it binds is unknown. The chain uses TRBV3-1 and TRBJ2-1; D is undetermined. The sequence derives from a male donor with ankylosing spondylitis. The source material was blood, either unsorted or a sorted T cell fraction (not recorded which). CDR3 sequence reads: CASSQEVANEQFF. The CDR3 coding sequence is TGTGCCAGCAGCCAAGAGGTCGCCAATGAGCAGTTCTTC.